This T cell receptor beta chain was retrieved from a study of T cells in Graves' hyperthyroidism and ophthalmopathy. Study-wide points: Onset of ophthalmopathy came a median 6.5 months after the model predicted it.

Concerning this clonotype itself: Antigen specificity is unknown.

The CDR3 is 13 residues long. The V end was cut by 4 bases, the J end by 4 bases, with 13 bases between. Germline V gene sequence: CDR1 SQVTM, CDR2 ANQGSEA. Together with thyroid ultrasound, orbital computed tomography, serum thyroxine and TRAb, clinical symptoms were used for diagnoses. The blood was taken when hyperthyroidism was first diagnosed, before any ophthalmopathy symptoms showed up. Out of less than 12 ml of fresh peripheral blood came the PBMCs. It was RNA transcripts that yielded the amplified TCR beta CDR3 regions. First-round RT-PCR targeting the TCR CDR3 was performed with the HTBI primer set. Via MiXCR, TCRdb re-called the multiplex PCR reads, giving one row per CDR3 protein. The sample lists 370,000 or so distinct CDR3 sequences, around 14% occurring once.

The rearrangement joins TRBV29-1 to TRBJ1-1, with D tentatively TRBD1 (5 bases). The source material was blood. This receptor was identified in a woman between 18 and 29 years old with Graves' hyperthyroidism that later progressed to Graves' ophthalmopathy. The CDR3 region is CSVGGVLGTEAFF. The CDR3, as DNA: TGCAGCGTTGGGGGGGTATTAGGCACTGAAGCTTTCTTT.